The 22 T cell receptor beta chains given below trace back to one sample, sequenced in a study of spatial heterogeneity in lung cancer. Time point given: sample taken at primary tumor resection. Overall study results and limits: Within tumors, counts of expanded alpha and beta TCRs tracked tumor mutation counts.

TCRdb analysed the 5' RACE reads with MiXCR anew, one entry per CDR3 protein. Found here are about 10,000 distinct CDR3 sequences, about 11% of them singletons; the top ten hold about an eighth. The antigens these receptors bind are not known. The specimen comprised lung tumor tissue, sampled at surgery. These receptors all come from a female donor with early-stage non-small cell lung cancer.

In its sample, this clonotype ranks as medium-sized. This chain uses TRBV18 with TRBJ2-5; 9 bases match TRBD2. Per germline, CDR1 KGHSH and CDR2 LQKENI. The V segment lost 3 bases and the J segment 5 bases; nucleotides outside the gene matches: 16. The CDR3 length is 18 residues. CDR3 sequence reads: CASSPRGAGGSVGETQYF. DNA of the CDR3: TGTGCCAGCTCACCTCGTGGAGCGGGAGGAAGCGTTGGGGAGACCCAGTACTTC.

The chain uses TRBV5-4 and TRBJ2-5; no firm D call. Looked up from germline, CDR1 is SGHNT and CDR2 is YYREEE (reference sequence). The CDR3 is made up of 13 amino acids. V lost 4 bases to trimming and J lost 2 bases, with 9 bases between them. For the CDR3, the DNA is TGTGCCAGCAGCGCGTCACCACAAGAGACCCAGTACTTC. Translated, it gives CASSASPQETQYF.

This clonotype occurred a few times. V usage is TRBV2 and J usage is TRBJ2-2; 8 positions agree with TRBD2. The germline gives CDR1 SNHLY, CDR2 FYNNEI. This CDR3 has 15 amino acids. Losses at the gene ends were 5 bases for V and 4 bases for J; bases not matched to a gene: 6. The CDR3 DNA sequence: TGTGCCAGCAGTCGAGGCGGGGGGACCACCGGGGAGCTGTTTTTT. Protein product: CASSRGGGTTGELFF.

This clonotype was seen many times. CDR3 sequence: CASTTYPDGNEKLFF. CDR3 bases: TGTGCCAGCACCACCTACCCGGACGGAAATGAAAAACTGTTTTTT. This chain uses TRBV28 with TRBJ1-4; D gene uncertain. This CDR3 spans 15 amino acids. The V end lost 7 bases, the J end lost 5 bases, and 17 bases lay between the germline ends. Germline V gives CDR1 MDHEN, CDR2 SYDVKM. The whole variable domain, remainder taken from reference TRBV28 and TRBJ1-4, is DVKVTQSSRYLVKRTGEKVFLECVQDMDHENMFWYRQDPGLGLRLIYFSYDVKMKEKGDIPEGYSVSREKKERFSLILESASTNQTSMYLCASTTYPDGNEKLFFGSGTQLSVL.

This clonotype has a count of ten or more. This chain uses TRBV9 with TRBJ2-1, with TRBD2 matching 10 bases. This CDR3 is built from 18 residues. Trimming at V came to 0 bases and at J to 2 bases, leaving 8 bases not matched to a gene. The germline V gene has CDR1 SGDLS and CDR2 YYNGEE. The DNA for the CDR3 is TGTGCCAGCAGCGTAGCTAGCGGGGGTGCCGTCACCTACAATGAGCAGTTCTTC. Its translation: CASSVASGGAVTYNEQFF.

This clonotype has a count of ten or more. V is TRBV7-9 and J is TRBJ2-2, with D perhaps matching TRBD1 (5 bases). CDR1 and CDR2 from the germline V gene are SEHNR and FQNEAQ (reference sequence). The CDR3 runs to 16 residues. The germline V and J ends were trimmed by 4 bases and 0 bases, with 12 bases remaining between them. DNA of the CDR3: TGTGCCAGCAGCTCCAGACAGAGCGCGAACACCGGGGAGCTGTTTTTT. Its translation: CASSSRQSANTGELFF.

The table lists this clonotype with many counts. Here the CDR3 reads CASSLGQGASEQYF. The CDR3 DNA sequence: TGTGCCAGCAGCTTAGGACAGGGGGCTTCCGAGCAGTACTTC. The J gene is TRBJ2-7, the V gene TRBV11-3; 10 nucleotides agree with TRBD1. Germline CDR1 SGHNT, CDR2 YENEEA. V trimming: 1 base; J trimming: 6 bases; junction bases outside the gene matches: 3. The CDR3 spans 14 residues.

Note on this clonotype: This may arise from a read error, as a much more abundant clone is one base away. This chain joins TRBV2 and TRBJ1-5; D uncertain. V was clipped by 3 bases and J by 3 bases, with 9 bases between them. Germline V CDR1 and CDR2: SNHLY, FYNNEI. The CDR3 totals 14 residues. In DNA form, the CDR3 reads TGTGCCAGCAGTGAGGATCGGCCCAATCAGCCCCAGCATTTT. Translated: CASSEDRPNQPQHF.

This clonotype rates as medium-sized. This chain links TRBV2 with TRBJ1-2; D gene uncertain. The V end was cut by 4 bases, the J end by 6 bases, with 18 bases between. This CDR3 is 15 amino acids long. The V gene's germline CDR1 is SNHLY and CDR2 FYNNEI. Here the CDR3 reads CASSVAVADWDGYTF. CDR3 bases: TGTGCCAGCAGTGTTGCGGTGGCGGATTGGGATGGCTACACCTTC.

This clonotype counts as medium-sized. This sequence joins TRBV19 and TRBJ1-5; D not certain. Trimming left V 10 bases short and J 3 bases short, with 10 bases between. Germline values: CDR1 LNHDA, CDR2 SQIVND (reference sequence). This CDR3 is built from 12 residues. The CDR3 sequence: CATDRHNQPQHF. The DNA for the CDR3 is TGTGCCACGGATAGACACAATCAGCCCCAGCATTTT.

The genes are TRBV3-1 and TRBJ2-3; D may be TRBD2 (6 bases). The germline gives CDR1 LGHDT, CDR2 YNNKEL (reference sequence). Between the trimmed V and J ends, which lost 5 bases and 5 bases, there was a span of 14 bases. This CDR3 is built from 14 residues. CDR3 region: CASSSLGEVDTQYF. The DNA of the CDR3 is TGTGCCAGCAGCTCCTTAGGGGAGGTAGATACGCAGTATTTT.

This clonotype was seen a handful of times. The chain combines TRBV6-6 with TRBJ1-2; TRBD1 aligns across 10 bases. Germline lookup yields CDR1 MNHNY and CDR2 SVGAGI (reference sequence). The CDR3 has 15 amino acids. V dropped 0 bases and J dropped 2; count of bases not matched to a gene: 0. CDR3 sequence reads: CASSYSGQGNYGYTF. DNA of the CDR3: TGTGCCAGCAGTTACTCGGGACAGGGGAACTATGGCTACACCTTC.

The sample holds many counts of this clonotype. The CDR3, as DNA: TGTGCCAGCAGAAGAGGACAGGGGGTGTTTCATGAAAAACTGTTTTTT. Translation gives CASRRGQGVFHEKLFF. This chain joins TRBV2 and TRBJ1-4; 10 bases fit TRBD1. Germline assignment: CDR1 SNHLY and CDR2 FYNNEI. This CDR3 is 16 amino acids long. Germline trimming cut 6 bases from V and 6 bases from J; bases unmatched to any gene: 10.

With regard to this clonotype: Just one base apart from a much larger clone, this may be a read error. The CDR3 end shows no conserved phenylalanine or tryptophan, and so a read error is likely. The rearrangement uses TRBV28 and TRBJ1-1; D gene ambiguous. CDR1 is MDHEN and CDR2 is SYDVKM in the germline V gene. The CDR3 sequence is 14 residues long. The ends were cut back, 1 base at V and 1 base at J, with 7 bases in the middle. For the CDR3, the DNA is TGTGCCAGCAGTTTATTAGGTGGGAACACTGAAGCTTTCTTG. Amino acid sequence: CASSLLGGNTEAFL.

This clonotype was found many times. The chain combines TRBV4-1 with TRBJ2-4, with 14 bases aligning to TRBD2. The V gene's germline CDR1 is MGHRA and CDR2 YSYEKL. Trimming removed 4 bases from V and 1 base from J; junction bases left unmatched: 9. The CDR3 extends over 19 amino acids. CDR3 region: CASSLTGTSGRGAKNIQYF. CDR3 DNA sequence: TGCGCCAGCAGCCTTACCGGGACTAGCGGGAGAGGGGCCAAAAACATTCAGTACTTC.

This clonotype was counted many times. The gene calls are TRBV6-5 and TRBJ1-2; D is undetermined. Germline V lookup: CDR1 MNHEY, CDR2 SVGAGI. The ends were cut back, 6 bases at V and 7 bases at J, with 12 bases in the middle. The CDR3 is 12 amino acids. This CDR3 is CASSKHNGGYTF. Written as DNA, the CDR3 is TGTGCCAGCAGCAAACACAACGGTGGCTACACCTTC.

The V gene is TRBV29-1, the J gene TRBJ2-5, with 7 positions matching TRBD1. V gave up 4 bases and J gave up 9 bases; unmatched junction bases: 14. Looked up from germline, CDR1 is SQVTM and CDR2 is ANQGSEA. The CDR3 totals 14 residues. CDR3 loop: CSVGLTQGRNPQYF. The CDR3 DNA follows: TGCAGCGTTGGGCTTACACAGGGGAGAAATCCCCAGTACTTC.

In its sample, this clonotype was seen a few times. This sequence joins TRBV5-4 and TRBJ2-3; no clear D. The ends were cut back, 0 bases at V and 3 bases at J, with 5 bases in the middle. The V gene's germline CDR1 is SGHNT and CDR2 YYREEE (reference sequence). This CDR3 region has 13 residues. The CDR3 region has the DNA TGTGCCAGCAGCTTGGGCAGGACAGATACGCAGTATTTT. Residues: CASSLGRTDTQYF.

This clonotype was seen many times. Relative to the germline gene, one junction end is altered; a read error may explain this. This rearrangement joins TRBV7-6 to TRBJ1-4; D gene ambiguous. Germline loops: CDR1 SGHVS, CDR2 FNYEAQ. This CDR3 comprises 15 residues. As DNA, the CDR3 is TGTGCCAGCAGCTTTGGAAGAGCTCCTAATAAAAAACTGTTTTTT. Protein: CASSFGRAPNKKLFF.

The chain carries TRBV7-3 and TRBJ1-2; possible D gene TRBD1, 5 bases. Looked up from germline, CDR1 is SGHTA and CDR2 is FQGTGA. The CDR3 loop spans 13 amino acids. With 1 base removed from V and 3 bases from J, the gap between germline ends came to 6 bases. The CDR3 nucleotides are TGTGCCAGCAGCTTAAGGGGGGACTATGGCTACACCTTC. This gives the protein CASSLRGDYGYTF. Supplemented by reference TRBV7-3 and TRBJ1-2, the full variable domain reads GAGVSQTPSNKVTEKGKYVELRCDPISGHTALYWYRQSLGQGPEFLIYFQGTGAADDSGLPNDRFFAVRPEGSVSTLKIQRTERGDSAVYLCASSLRGDYGYTFGSGTRLTVV.

The CDR3: CASSSRGTISSGANVLTF. DNA of the CDR3: TGCGCCAGCAGCTCTAGGGGGACCATAAGCTCTGGGGCCAACGTCCTGACTTTC. V usage is TRBV5-1 and J usage is TRBJ2-6; a weak D match, TRBD1 (6 bases). This CDR3 has 18 amino acids. From germline, CDR1 is SGHRS and CDR2 YFSETQ. Trimming cost V 3 bases and J 0 bases, with 16 bases left between them. Based on the CDR3 plus reference TRBV5-1 and TRBJ2-6, the full variable domain is KAGVTQTPRYLIKTRGQQVTLSCSPISGHRSVSWYQQTPGQGLQFLFEYFSETQRNKGNFPGRFSGRQFSNSRSEMNVSTLELGDSALYLCASSSRGTISSGANVLTFGAGSRLTVL.

This clonotype is medium-sized in the sample. The chain links TRBV6-6 to TRBJ2-7, with D unresolved. CDR3 size: 11 residues. The V and J ends lost 7 bases and 2 bases respectively, with 6 bases between them. The germline CDR1 and CDR2 sequences are MNHNY and SVGAGI (reference sequence). The CDR3 here is CASTSAYEQYF. In nucleotides, the CDR3 is TGTGCCAGCACCTCGGCCTACGAGCAGTACTTC.